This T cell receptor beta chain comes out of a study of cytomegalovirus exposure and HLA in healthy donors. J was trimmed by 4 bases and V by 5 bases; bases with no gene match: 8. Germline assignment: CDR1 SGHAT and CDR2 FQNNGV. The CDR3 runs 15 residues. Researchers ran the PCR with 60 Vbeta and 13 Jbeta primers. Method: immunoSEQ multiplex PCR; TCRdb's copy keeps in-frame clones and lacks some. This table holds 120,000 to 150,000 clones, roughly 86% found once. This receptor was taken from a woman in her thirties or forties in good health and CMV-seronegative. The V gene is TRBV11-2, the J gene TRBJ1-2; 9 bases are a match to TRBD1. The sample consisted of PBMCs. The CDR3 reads CASSPPGQGFYGYTF. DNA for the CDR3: TGTGCCAGCAGCCCGCCGGGACAGGGTTTCTATGGCTACACCTTC.